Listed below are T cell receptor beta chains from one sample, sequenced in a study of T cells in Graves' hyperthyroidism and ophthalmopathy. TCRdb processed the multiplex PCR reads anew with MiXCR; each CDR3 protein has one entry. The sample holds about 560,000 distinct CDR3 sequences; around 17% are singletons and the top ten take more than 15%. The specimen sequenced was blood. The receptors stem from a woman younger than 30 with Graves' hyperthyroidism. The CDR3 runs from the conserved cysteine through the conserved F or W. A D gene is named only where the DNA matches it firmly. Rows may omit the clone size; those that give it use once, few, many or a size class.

CDR3 protein: CASSLRLGLAGGSYNEQFF
CDR3 DNA: TGTGCCAGCAGTTTAAGGCTCGGGCTAGCGGGAGGTTCCTACAATGAGCAGTTCTTC
V gene: TRBV12-3/TRBV12-4
clone size: many
J gene: TRBJ2-1
D gene: TRBD2

CDR3 protein: CASSYPLTGSTGLDPTDTQYF
CDR3 DNA: TGTGCCAGCAGTTACCCTCTGACAGGGTCTACAGGCTTGGACCCCACAGATACGCAGTATTTT
V gene: TRBV6-5
clone size: NA
J gene: TRBJ2-3
D gene: TRBD1

CDR3 protein: CSATLPVAGFVDTQYF
CDR3 DNA: TGCAGTGCTACCCTCCCGGTAGCGGGATTCGTAGATACGCAGTATTTT
V gene: TRBV20-1
clone size: few
J gene: TRBJ2-3
D gene: TRBD2

CDR3 protein: CASSLKRGIVYGYTF
CDR3 DNA: TGTGCCAGCAGCTTGAAAAGGGGAATCGTGTATGGCTACACCTTC
V gene: TRBV5-6
clone size: few
J gene: TRBJ1-2
D gene: NA

CDR3 protein: CASSAPPGSYNEQFF
CDR3 DNA: TGTGCCAGCAGTGCCCCACCAGGCTCCTACAATGAGCAGTTCTTC
V gene: TRBV6-1
clone size: many
J gene: TRBJ2-1
D gene: NA

CDR3 protein: CATSGYRDPDTQYF
CDR3 DNA: TGTGCCACCAGTGGTTACAGGGACCCAGATACGCAGTATTTT
V gene: TRBV24-1
clone size: many
J gene: TRBJ2-3
D gene: NA

CDR3 protein: CASNGGLENIQYF
CDR3 DNA: TGTGCCAGCAACGGGGGACTGGAAAACATTCAGTACTTC
V gene: TRBV2
clone size: many
J gene: TRBJ2-4
D gene: NA

CDR3 protein: CASSEGIYSNQPQHF
CDR3 DNA: TGTGCCAGCAGTGAAGGGATCTATAGCAATCAGCCCCAGCATTTT
V gene: TRBV6-1
clone size: many
J gene: TRBJ1-5
D gene: NA

CDR3 protein: CASRFTGTGIYEQYF
CDR3 DNA: TGTGCCAGCAGGTTTACCGGGACAGGGATCTACGAGCAGTACTTC
V gene: TRBV6-1
clone size: many
J gene: TRBJ2-7
D gene: TRBD1

CDR3 protein: CASGRGGGGSYEQYF
CDR3 DNA: TGTGCCAGCGGCCGTGGGGGCGGGGGCTCCTACGAGCAGTACTTC
V gene: TRBV7-8
clone size: few
J gene: TRBJ2-7
D gene: NA

CDR3 protein: CASSLAGGFMETQYF
CDR3 DNA: TGTGCCAGCAGCTTAGCGGGGGGTTTCATGGAGACCCAGTACTTC
V gene: TRBV7-2
clone size: many
J gene: TRBJ2-5
D gene: NA

CDR3 protein: CASSLSGQGPNEKLFF
CDR3 DNA: TGTGCCAGCAGCTTATCGGGACAGGGCCCTAATGAAAAACTGTTTTTT
V gene: TRBV7-9
clone size: NA
J gene: TRBJ1-4
D gene: TRBD1

CDR3 protein: CASSLAGGFLETQYF
CDR3 DNA: TGTGCCAGCAGTTTAGCGGGGGGCTTCTTGGAGACCCAGTACTTC
V gene: TRBV7-3
clone size: few
J gene: TRBJ2-5
D gene: TRBD2

CDR3 protein: CASSLRRSQETQYF
CDR3 DNA: TGTGCCAGCAGCTTAAGACGGTCCCAAGAGACCCAGTACTTC
V gene: TRBV11-1
clone size: many
J gene: TRBJ2-5
D gene: NA

CDR3 protein: CATSRGAAGYNEQFF
CDR3 DNA: TGTGCCACCAGCAGAGGGGCGGCGGGGTACAATGAGCAGTTCTTC
V gene: TRBV15
clone size: once
J gene: TRBJ2-1
D gene: NA

CDR3 protein: CSVGHGQGWFGTEAFF
CDR3 DNA: TGCAGCGTCGGGCATGGACAGGGATGGTTCGGGACTGAAGCTTTCTTT
V gene: TRBV29-1
clone size: few
J gene: TRBJ1-1
D gene: TRBD1

CDR3 protein: CASSTRLDQETQYF
CDR3 DNA: TGTGCCAGCAGCACTAGACTAGACCAAGAGACCCAGTACTTC
V gene: TRBV7-2
clone size: NA
J gene: TRBJ2-5
D gene: NA

CDR3 protein: CASSHLGGGSEQYF
CDR3 DNA: TGCGCCAGCAGCCATTTGGGGGGCGGATCCGAGCAGTACTTC
V gene: TRBV4-3
clone size: few
J gene: TRBJ2-7
D gene: NA

CDR3 protein: CSVEEGRGGTYNEQFF
CDR3 DNA: TGCAGCGTTGAAGAAGGAAGGGGGGGGACCTACAATGAGCAGTTCTTC
V gene: TRBV29-1
clone size: few
J gene: TRBJ2-1
D gene: NA

CDR3 protein: CASSLRVTNEKLFF
CDR3 DNA: TGTGCCAGCAGCCTCCGGGTAACTAATGAAAAACTGTTTTTT
V gene: TRBV3-1
clone size: many
J gene: TRBJ1-4
D gene: NA